This T cell receptor beta chain is from a study of shared clonotypes between healthy human individuals. The study, taken as a whole, reports: Among a few donors, roughly 5.4% of naive CD4 clonotypes were found in common.

Sequencing was at deep level. Replicate PCRs for sorted subsets used around 200 ng DNA; this equaled 30,000 to 35,000 T cell genomes. The repertoire was sequenced with immunoSEQ multiplex PCR; TCRdb's copy has only in-frame clones and lacks some. The table includes 2 million to 2.5 million clones, roughly 92% detected once. Germline V gene data show CDR1 as PRHDT and CDR2 as FYEKMQ (reference sequence). Trimming took off 0 bases at V and 4 bases at J, with 7 bases between the two ends. This CDR3 has 15 residues. Donors, without exception, were Caucasian adults residing in Nashville, Tennessee. In this sample, this clone turned up once. Its antigen is still unknown.

Sequenced input: naive CD4+ T cells from PBMCs. Subset: CD45RA+ positively selected. This TCR came from a man between 18 and 35 years old in good health. Some clones in this sample may be carry-over from other donors' samples. The chain recombines TRBV13 with TRBJ1-6, with D perhaps matching TRBD1 (5 bases). CDR3 sequence (DNA): TGTGCCAGCAGCTTAGGGGGACCGTATAATTCACCCCTCCACTTT. Encoded protein: CASSLGGPYNSPLHF.